The source of this T cell receptor (beta chain) is a study of control samples from healthy donors and cancer patients. Sequencing used immunoSEQ multiplex PCR; TCRdb keeps in-frame clones, though not all of them. The sample has about 180,000 clones, more than 90% seen once. The CDR3 covers 15 residues. CDR1 and CDR2 from the germline V gene are LGHDT and YNNKEL (reference sequence). The V end was cut by 0 bases, the J end by 0 bases, with 6 bases between. The chain uses TRBV3-1 (or the pseudogene TRBV3-2) and TRBJ1-3; no definite D call. The sample taken for sequencing was blood. The TCR was taken from a woman in her forties in good health. The DNA for the CDR3 is TGTGCCAGCAGCCAAGATCTCTCCTCTGGAAACACCATATATTTT. This gives the protein CASSQDLSSGNTIYF.